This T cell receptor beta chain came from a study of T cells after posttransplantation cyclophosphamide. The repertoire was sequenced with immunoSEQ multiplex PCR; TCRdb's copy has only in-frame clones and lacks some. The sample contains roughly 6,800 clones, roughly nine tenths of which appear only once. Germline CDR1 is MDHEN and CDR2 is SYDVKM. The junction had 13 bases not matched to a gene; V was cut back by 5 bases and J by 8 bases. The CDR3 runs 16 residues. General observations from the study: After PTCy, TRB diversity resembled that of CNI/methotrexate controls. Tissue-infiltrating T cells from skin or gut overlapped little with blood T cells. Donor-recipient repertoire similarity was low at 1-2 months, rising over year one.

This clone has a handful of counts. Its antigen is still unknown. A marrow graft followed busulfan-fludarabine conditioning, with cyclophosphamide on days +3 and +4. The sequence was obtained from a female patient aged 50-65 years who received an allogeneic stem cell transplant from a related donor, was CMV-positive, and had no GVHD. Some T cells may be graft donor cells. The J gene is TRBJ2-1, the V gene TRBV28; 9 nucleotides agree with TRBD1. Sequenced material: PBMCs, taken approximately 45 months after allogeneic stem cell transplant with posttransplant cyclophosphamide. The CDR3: CASSGGGTGSLDEQFF. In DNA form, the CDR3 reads TGTGCCAGCAGTGGGGGCGGGACAGGGTCCTTGGATGAGCAGTTCTTC.